This T cell receptor beta chain was captured in a study of T cell changes during pregnancy in multiple sclerosis. The germline gives CDR1 SGDLS, CDR2 YYNGEE. This CDR3 is built from 15 residues. Losses at the gene ends were 3 bases for V and 4 bases for J; bases not matched to a gene: 7. The protocol was immunoSEQ multiplex PCR, while the TCRdb copy is restricted to in-frame clones and leaves out a portion. The data contain under 90,000 clones, 94% of them singletons. This clone was found once. This TCR came from a female donor in good health, enrolled as a control in a pregnancy study. Sample: peripheral blood, taken in the second trimester of pregnancy. This sequence joins TRBV9 and TRBJ1-3; 7 nucleotides line up with TRBD1. CDR3 loop: CASSGRDSSGNTIYF. CDR3 DNA sequence: TGTGCCAGCAGCGGACGGGACAGTTCCGGAAACACCATATATTTT. Filled out from reference TRBV9 and TRBJ1-3, the complete variable domain reads DSGVTQTPKHLITATGQRVTLRCSPRSGDLSVYWYQQSLDQGLQFLIQYYNGEERAKGNILERFSAQQFPDLHSELNLSSLELGDSALYFCASSGRDSSGNTIYFGEGSWLTVV.